Listed below are T cell receptor beta chains from one sample, sequenced in a study of vaccination effects on CD4 cells after COVID-19. Their cognate antigens are unknown. Repertoires were generated with immunoSEQ multiplex PCR, while TCRdb's copy carries only in-frame clones and drops some. There are tens of thousands of clones in the sample; over 60% occur only once, and approximately 5.4% lies in the top ten. Sequences were derived from CD4+ T cells from PBMCs cultured without peptide, sampled after COVID-19 vaccination. The receptors here all came from a human donor who had a prior SARS-CoV-2 infection. Each CDR3 is given with its conserved first and last residue. Fields, in order: J gene, V gene, clone size, D gene, CDR3 DNA, CDR3 protein. The D gene is left open where the match is weak. Not every row has a clone size; where given, it reads once, few, many or a size class.

TRBJ1-1	TRBV5-1	-	-	TGCGCCAGCAGCTTTTGGGGTATGGCCACTGAAGCTTTCTTT	CASSFWGMATEAFF
TRBJ1-6	TRBV25-1	-	-	TGTGCCAGCAGTCCGACGGGTGGGGATTCACCCCTCCACTTT	CASSPTGGDSPLHF
TRBJ2-1	TRBV9	-	TRBD1	TGTGCCAGCAGCGTAGAGGGACAGTACAATGAGCAGTTCTTC	CASSVEGQYNEQFF
TRBJ2-7	TRBV7-8	-	TRBD1	TGTGCCAGCAGCTTAATTTGGACAGGGATGAGCTCCTACGAGCAGTACTTC	CASSLIWTGMSSYEQYF
TRBJ2-1	TRBV6-1	-	-	TGTGCCAGCAGTGATCTCTGGCGCAATGAGCAGTTCTTC	CASSDLWRNEQFF
TRBJ2-1	TRBV11-2	-	TRBD2	TGTGCCAGCAGCTTGGAGGGACTAGCGGGAGTTGGTTACAATGAGCAGTTCTTC	CASSLEGLAGVGYNEQFF
TRBJ1-2	TRBV7-2	-	TRBD1	TGTGCCAGCAGCTTAGTTGGACAGGGGGGTTATGGCTACACCTTC	CASSLVGQGGYGYTF
TRBJ2-3	TRBV19	few	-	TGTGCCAGTAGTCCGCCGATGGACCCAGATACGCAGTATTTT	CASSPPMDPDTQYF
TRBJ1-6	TRBV5-4	few	TRBD1	TGTGCCAGCAGCTTGACAGGGGGTCTTTATTCACCCCTCCACTTT	CASSLTGGLYSPLHF
TRBJ1-1	TRBV2	few	-	TGTGCCAGCAGTATAGACGGCCCGAACACTGAAGCTTTCTTT	CASSIDGPNTEAFF
TRBJ2-5	TRBV5-1	-	TRBD2	TGCGCCAGCAGCTTGGATCCCCTAGCGGGAGGGGAGACCCAGTACTTC	CASSLDPLAGGETQYF
TRBJ1-2	TRBV6-5	once	-	TGTGCCAGCAGCGCGAGGGACAACTATGGCTACACCTTC	CASSARDNYGYTF
TRBJ2-7	TRBV2	-	-	TGTGCCAGCAGCTCAAATCCGGGTCCCTCCTACGAGCAGTACTTC	CASSSNPGPSYEQYF
TRBJ1-2	TRBV19	few	TRBD1	TGTGCCAGTAGCATACCGGGGACAGGGGTTGGCTACACCTTC	CASSIPGTGVGYTF
TRBJ2-6	TRBV5-1	few	-	TGCGCCAGCAGGGTTCTTGGGGCCAACGTCCTGACTTTC	CASRVLGANVLTF
TRBJ2-3	TRBV18	-	TRBD1	TGTGCCAGCTCAGCGAATAGGGGGCCAGAAGATACGCAGTATTTT	CASSANRGPEDTQYF
TRBJ2-3	TRBV2	-	-	TGTGCCACCGAGGGAGATACGCAGTATTTT	CATEGDTQYF
TRBJ2-1	TRBV18	-	-	TGTGCCAGCTCACCTCAGGGCCAGACCTCCTACAATGAGCAGTTCTTC	CASSPQGQTSYNEQFF
TRBJ1-5	TRBV9	-	-	TGTGCCAGCAGCTCCGGACAGCAGGGTCAGCCCCAGCATTTT	CASSSGQQGQPQHF
TRBJ2-1	TRBV7-3	-	TRBD2	TGTGCCAGCAGCGGACTAGCGGGGGTGCAGTTCTTC	CASSGLAGVQFF
TRBJ2-5	TRBV11-3	-	TRBD1	TGTGCCAGCAGCTTTCAGGGGGCGGAGGAGACCCAGTACTTC	CASSFQGAEETQYF
TRBJ2-2	TRBV7-2	-	-	TGTGCCAGCAGCATAGACCAAGGCTGGAGAACCGGGGAGCTGTTTTTT	CASSIDQGWRTGELFF
TRBJ2-2	TRBV11-2	few	TRBD2	TGTGCCAGCAGCCCTATAGCGGGAGGGAACACCGGGGAGCTGTTTTTT	CASSPIAGGNTGELFF
TRBJ1-1	TRBV9	-	-	TGTGCCAGCAGCGTAAGCCCAGGGGTTGACACTGAAGCTTTCTTT	CASSVSPGVDTEAFF
TRBJ2-3	TRBV5-4	-	-	TGTGCCAGCAGCCACGACTCCCGGAAGATATCAGATACGCAGTATTTT	CASSHDSRKISDTQYF
TRBJ1-1	TRBV27	few	TRBD1	TGTGCCAGCAGTTTGGGAGGGGGCGCCGACACTGAAGCTTTCTTT	CASSLGGGADTEAFF
TRBJ2-1	TRBV11-3	-	TRBD2	TGTGCCAGCAGCCTCCCTCGGACTAGCGGGAGGGCCCTGTCCAATGAGCAGTTCTTC	CASSLPRTSGRALSNEQFF
TRBJ2-1	TRBV6-6	-	-	TGTGCCAGCAGTTATTTCAAGCAGGCCCCCTACAATGAGCAGTTCTTC	CASSYFKQAPYNEQFF
TRBJ2-3	TRBV7-3	-	-	TGTGCCAGCAGCTTAGCCTACACAGATACGCAGTATTTT	CASSLAYTDTQYF
TRBJ2-3	TRBV7-3	-	-	TGTGCCAGCAGCCCCGCGCCGGGTACGCAGTATTTT	CASSPAPGTQYF
TRBJ2-1	TRBV11-2	-	TRBD2	TGTGCCAGCAGGAATTACCGGACTAGCGGGAGTGATGAGCAGTTCTTC	CASRNYRTSGSDEQFF
TRBJ1-1	TRBV19	-	-	TGTGCCAGTAGTATTTCCGGGACAACGAACACTGAAGCTTTCTTT	CASSISGTTNTEAFF
TRBJ2-1	TRBV4-3	-	-	TGCGCCAGCAGCCAAGGGGTATCGATCAATGAGCAGTTCTTC	CASSQGVSINEQFF
TRBJ2-7	TRBV11-3	medium-sized	TRBD2	TGTGCCAGCAGCTTCTTGTTAGCGGGATCCTACGAGCAGTACTTC	CASSFLLAGSYEQYF
TRBJ2-7	TRBV5-6	-	-	TGTGCCAGCAGCAAGGGACCTCAGGTCGACGAGCAGTACTTC	CASSKGPQVDEQYF
TRBJ2-3	TRBV5-1	-	TRBD1	TGCGCCAGCAGCTTAGGAGGACAGGAAGATACGCAGTATTTT	CASSLGGQEDTQYF
TRBJ2-5	TRBV5-6	-	TRBD2	TGTGCCAGCAGCTGGGCTAGCGGGGGGGTGATAGAGACCCAGTACTTC	CASSWASGGVIETQYF
TRBJ2-2	TRBV7-8	-	-	TGTGCCAGCAGTATTCCCCCATTGAGGGCCTCGCCCACCGGGGAGCTGTTTTTT	CASSIPPLRASPTGELFF
TRBJ2-2	TRBV29-1	-	TRBD1	TGCAGCGCATCCGGGACAGGGGGCTGGACCGGGGAGCTGTTTTTT	CSASGTGGWTGELFF
TRBJ2-1	TRBV6-1	-	-	TGTGCCAGCAGTGAGAGTGGCTACTACAATGAGCAGTTCTTC	CASSESGYYNEQFF